This is a list of T cell receptor beta chains from one sample in a study of preoperative IRX-2 immunotherapy in early breast cancer. Assay: immunoSEQ multiplex PCR; the TCRdb copy retains only in-frame clones and omits some. The sample shows around 57,000 clones, approximately 94% of them seen only once. The sample was collected from a patient treated with IRX-2 immunotherapy. The receptors derive from a human donor with breast cancer. Both conserved end residues are part of each CDR3. Each record gives: V gene, J gene, clone size, D gene, CDR3 DNA, CDR3 protein. D genes are given only for firm matches. The size entry is marked missing in some rows and otherwise reads once, few, many or a size class.

TRBV6-1	TRBJ2-5	.	TRBD2	TGTGCCAGCAGTGATGGGTTCGCGGGAGGGGCGGAGACCCAGTACTTC	CASSDGFAGGAETQYF
TRBV6-5	TRBJ1-5	.	.	TGTGCCACGCAATCAGGGGTAGATAGTCAGCCCCAGCATTTT	CATQSGVDSQPQHF
TRBV13	TRBJ2-3	.	.	TGTGCCAGCAGCTTACGAGGGGGGGGCACAGATACGCAGTATTTT	CASSLRGGGTDTQYF
TRBV2	TRBJ1-1	.	.	TGTGCCAGCAGTCGCCGGGACGGCCGGGAAGACACTGAAGCTTTCTTT	CASSRRDGREDTEAFF
TRBV7-3	TRBJ2-5	.	TRBD1	TGTGCCAGCAGCGTACGGACAGGGTGGCACCAAGAGACCCAGTACTTC	CASSVRTGWHQETQYF
TRBV11-2	TRBJ1-2	few	.	TGTGCCAGCAGCGTAGGGTCGGGGGGTGGCTACACCTTC	CASSVGSGGGYTF
TRBV5-6	TRBJ2-3	.	.	TGTGCCAGCAGCTTGGCCCCGGGGGTAGATACGCAGTATTTT	CASSLAPGVDTQYF
TRBV5-4	TRBJ2-7	.	TRBD1	TGTGCCAGCAGCGCCCATCGACAGGGGGCCGCCTACGAGCAGTACTTC	CASSAHRQGAAYEQYF
TRBV19	TRBJ2-1	.	.	TGTGCCAGTAAGGGGTTCCAGAATGAGCAGTTCTTC	CASKGFQNEQFF
TRBV7-2	TRBJ1-6	.	.	TGTGCCAGCAGCTTAGCGATCAGCAGAACTGGCCATTCACCCCTCCACTTT	CASSLAISRTGHSPLHF
TRBV9	TRBJ1-1	.	TRBD1	TGTGCCAGCAGCGTAGAACAGGGGGACACTGAAGCTTTCTTT	CASSVEQGDTEAFF
TRBV7-9	TRBJ1-1	.	TRBD1	TGTGCCAGCAGCTTAAAGGGGGCCAAGAACACTGAAGCTTTCTTT	CASSLKGAKNTEAFF
TRBV29-1	TRBJ2-7	.	.	TGCAGCGTTGGACCCCAGACTGCAACCTACGAGCAGTACTTC	CSVGPQTATYEQYF
TRBV28	TRBJ2-7	.	.	TGTGCCAGCACCACTGGGGGGACCTACGAGCAGTACTTC	CASTTGGTYEQYF
TRBV28	TRBJ2-5	.	TRBD2	TGTGCCAGCGGACTAGCGGTCCATATAAGGGAGACCCAGTACTTC	CASGLAVHIRETQYF
TRBV9	TRBJ2-1	.	TRBD1	TGTGCCAGCAGCGTAGAGGGACAGGGTGGGGTCAATGAGCAGTTCTTC	CASSVEGQGGVNEQFF
TRBV5-6	TRBJ2-5	.	TRBD2	TGTGCCAGCTCGGGGGGGTCGGACCCGTACCAAGAGACCCAGTACTTC	CASSGGSDPYQETQYF
TRBV5-5	TRBJ1-6	once	.	TGTGCCAGCAGCTTGGTGGATATCACCTATAATTCACCCCTCCACTTT	CASSLVDITYNSPLHF
TRBV11-3	TRBJ2-1	few	.	TGTGCCAGCAGCTCGGGCGGGGATGAGCAGTTCTTC	CASSSGGDEQFF
TRBV7-6	TRBJ2-7	.	TRBD2	TGTGCCAGCAGCTTGGGACTAGCTGGCTACGAGCAGTACTTC	CASSLGLAGYEQYF
TRBV28	TRBJ1-5	.	.	TGTGCCAGCACGGATGAACAGCGTATAGGTCAGCCCCAGCATTTT	CASTDEQRIGQPQHF
TRBV4-1	TRBJ1-1	.	.	TGCGCCAGCAGGGATAGAGGGGGAACAAACACTGAAGCTTTCTTT	CASRDRGGTNTEAFF
TRBV28	TRBJ2-2	.	TRBD2	TGTGCCAGCAGTCCCGACGGGGGGGTGCCCGGGGAGCTGTTTTTT	CASSPDGGVPGELFF
TRBV19	TRBJ1-5	.	TRBD1	TGTGCCAGTAGTATACAGGGGGCGCATTTGAGCAATCAGCCCCAGCATTTT	CASSIQGAHLSNQPQHF
TRBV30	TRBJ1-1	.	TRBD1	TGTGCCTGGAGTGACCTGTTAGGGGGCTTCGACACTGAAGCTTTCTTT	CAWSDLLGGFDTEAFF
TRBV9	TRBJ1-2	.	.	TGTGCCAGCAGCGTAGATGGGGCGTCCAACTATGGCTACACCTTC	CASSVDGASNYGYTF
TRBV18	TRBJ2-5	.	.	TGTGCCAGCTCACCAACGACAGGAAGTGGCCAAGAGACCCAGTACTTC	CASSPTTGSGQETQYF
TRBV28	TRBJ2-1	once	TRBD2	TGTGCCAGCAGCCTGGGGGAGACTAGCGGACAGCAGTTCTTC	CASSLGETSGQQFF
TRBV19	TRBJ1-2	.	TRBD1	TGTGCCAGTAGTTCCGGGACAGACTATGGCTACACCTTC	CASSSGTDYGYTF
TRBV7-9	TRBJ1-6	.	.	TGTGCCAGCAGCTTAGACCGGGGCAGGGGCTCACCCCTCCACTTT	CASSLDRGRGSPLHF
TRBV7-2	TRBJ2-7	.	.	TGTGCCAGCAGCTCAGGGATCCATTCCTACGAGCAGTACTTC	CASSSGIHSYEQYF
TRBV6-5	TRBJ1-2	.	TRBD1	TGTGCCAGCAGTTCAGGGGGAGACAGCACCTTC	CASSSGGDSTF
TRBV4-1	TRBJ2-3	.	TRBD1	TGCGCCAGCAGCCAAGATAGGGGACAGGGGCCCGATACGCAGTATTTT	CASSQDRGQGPDTQYF
TRBV7-3	TRBJ1-1	.	.	TGTGCCAGCAGCCCGCTATTGAACACTGAAGCTTTCTTT	CASSPLLNTEAFF
TRBV28	TRBJ1-4	once	TRBD1	TGTGCCCACAGGGGTTCTAATGAAAAACTGTTTTTT	CAHRGSNEKLFF
TRBV11-2	TRBJ1-4	.	.	TGTGCCAGCAGCTTAGTAGTAAGGGTTCTCCATGCAACTAATGAAAAACTGTTTTTT	CASSLVVRVLHATNEKLFF
TRBV9	TRBJ2-1	.	TRBD2	TGTGCCAGCAGCGCGACGATTGGCGGGGGATGGGGGAAGGATGAGCAGTTCTTC	CASSATIGGGWGKDEQFF
TRBV5-1	TRBJ2-5	.	TRBD2	TGCGCCAGCAGCTTGCGGGGCGGGGGTGAAGAGACCCAGTACTTC	CASSLRGGGEETQYF
TRBV30	TRBJ2-7	.	.	TGTGCCTGGAGTGTCCAGTCCATGGCGGAAATTATTTTC	CAWSVQSMAEIIF
TRBV28	TRBJ2-7	once	TRBD1	TGTGCCAGCAGTTCACCGACAGGGTTTCTCTCATATTACGAGCAGTACTTC	CASSSPTGFLSYYEQYF
TRBV7-9	TRBJ1-1	.	TRBD1	TGTGCCAGCAGCTTAGGAATCTCCGGGACAGGGGAAGCTTTCTTT	CASSLGISGTGEAFF
TRBV6-5	TRBJ1-2	.	.	TGTGCCAGCAGTTACTCGAGTCAGTATGGCTACACCTTC	CASSYSSQYGYTF